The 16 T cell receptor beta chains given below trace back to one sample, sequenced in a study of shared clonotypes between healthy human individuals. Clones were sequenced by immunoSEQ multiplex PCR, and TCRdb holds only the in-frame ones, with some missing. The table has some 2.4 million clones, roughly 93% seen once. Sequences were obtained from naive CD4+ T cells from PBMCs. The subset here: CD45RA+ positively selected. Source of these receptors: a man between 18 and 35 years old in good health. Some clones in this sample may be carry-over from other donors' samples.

The CDR3 protein is CASLPGESRPQHF. Here the CDR3 DNA reads TGTGCCAGCCTCCCAGGGGAATCTCGGCCCCAGCATTTT. V is TRBV28 and J is TRBJ1-5, with a weak D call TRBD1 (6 bases). CDR3 length: 13 residues. Germline V gives CDR1 MDHEN, CDR2 SYDVKM. Trimming left V 8 bases short and J 9 bases short, with 17 bases between.

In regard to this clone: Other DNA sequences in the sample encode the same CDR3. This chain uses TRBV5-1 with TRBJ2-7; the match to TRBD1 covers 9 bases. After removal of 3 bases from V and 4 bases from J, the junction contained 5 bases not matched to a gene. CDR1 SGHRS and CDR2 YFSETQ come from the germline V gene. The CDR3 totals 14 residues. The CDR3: CASSSTGGSYEQYF. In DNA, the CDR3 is TGCGCCAGCAGCTCCACAGGGGGCTCGTACGAGCAGTACTTC.

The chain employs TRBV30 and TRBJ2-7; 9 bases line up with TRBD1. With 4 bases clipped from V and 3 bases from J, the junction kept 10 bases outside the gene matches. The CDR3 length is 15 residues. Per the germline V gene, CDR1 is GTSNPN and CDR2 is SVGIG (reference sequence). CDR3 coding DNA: TGTGCCTGGATAGCACGGACAGGGGCGGACTACGAGCAGTACTTC. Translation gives CAWIARTGADYEQYF. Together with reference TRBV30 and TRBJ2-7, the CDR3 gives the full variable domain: SQTIHQWPATLVQPVGSPLSLECTVEGTSNPNLYWYRQAAGRGLQLLFYSVGIGQISSEVPQNLSASRPQDRQFILSSKKLLLSDSGFYLCAWIARTGADYEQYFGPGTRLTVT.

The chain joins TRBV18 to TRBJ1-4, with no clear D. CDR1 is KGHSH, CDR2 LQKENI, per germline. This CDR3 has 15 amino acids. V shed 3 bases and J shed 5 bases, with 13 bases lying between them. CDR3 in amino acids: CASSPNGRGNEKLFF. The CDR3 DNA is TGTGCCAGCTCACCGAATGGACGGGGAAATGAAAAACTGTTTTTT.

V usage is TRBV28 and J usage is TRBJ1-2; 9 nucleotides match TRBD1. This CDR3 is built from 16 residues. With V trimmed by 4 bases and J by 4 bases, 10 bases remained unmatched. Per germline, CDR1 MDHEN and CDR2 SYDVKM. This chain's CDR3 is CASSSQGTGLGYGYTF. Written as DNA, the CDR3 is TGTGCCAGCAGTTCTCAGGGGACAGGGTTGGGCTATGGCTACACCTTC.

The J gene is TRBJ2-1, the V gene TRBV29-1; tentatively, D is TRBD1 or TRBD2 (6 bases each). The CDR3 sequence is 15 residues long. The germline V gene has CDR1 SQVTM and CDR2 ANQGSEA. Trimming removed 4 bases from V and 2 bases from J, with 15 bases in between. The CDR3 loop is CSVAPGASAYNEQFF. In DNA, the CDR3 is TGCAGCGTTGCTCCAGGGGCTAGCGCCTACAATGAGCAGTTCTTC.

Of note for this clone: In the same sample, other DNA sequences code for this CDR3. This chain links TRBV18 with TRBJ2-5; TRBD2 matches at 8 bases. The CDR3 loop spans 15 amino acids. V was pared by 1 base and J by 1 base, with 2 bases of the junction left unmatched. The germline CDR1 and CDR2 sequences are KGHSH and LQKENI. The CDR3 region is CASSPLAGSQETQYF. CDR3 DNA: TGTGCCAGCTCACCACTAGCGGGGTCCCAAGAGACCCAGTACTTC.

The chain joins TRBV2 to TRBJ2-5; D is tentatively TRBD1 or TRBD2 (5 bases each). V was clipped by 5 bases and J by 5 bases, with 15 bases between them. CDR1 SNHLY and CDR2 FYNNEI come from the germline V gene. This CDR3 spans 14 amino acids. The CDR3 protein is CASSLDRGWETQYF. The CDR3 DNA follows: TGTGCCAGCAGTCTGGATCGGGGCTGGGAGACCCAGTACTTC.

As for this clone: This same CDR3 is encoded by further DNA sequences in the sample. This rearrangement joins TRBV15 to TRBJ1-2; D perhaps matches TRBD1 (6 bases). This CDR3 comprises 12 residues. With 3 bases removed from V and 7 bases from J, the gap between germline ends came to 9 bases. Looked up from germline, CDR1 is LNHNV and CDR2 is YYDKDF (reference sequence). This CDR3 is CATSRGAGGYTF. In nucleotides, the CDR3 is TGTGCCACCAGCAGGGGGGCAGGTGGCTACACCTTC.

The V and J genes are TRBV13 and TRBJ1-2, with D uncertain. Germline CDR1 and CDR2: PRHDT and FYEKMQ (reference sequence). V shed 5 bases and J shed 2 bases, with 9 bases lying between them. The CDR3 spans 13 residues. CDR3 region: CASSLERNYGYTF. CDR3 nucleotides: TGTGCCAGCAGCCTCGAAAGAAACTATGGCTACACCTTC.

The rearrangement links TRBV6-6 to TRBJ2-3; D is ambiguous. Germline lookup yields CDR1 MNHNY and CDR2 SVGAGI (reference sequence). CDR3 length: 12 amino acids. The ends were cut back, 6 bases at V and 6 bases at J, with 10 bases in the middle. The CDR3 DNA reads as TGTGCCAGCAGATTTCTGGGGGATACGCAGTATTTT. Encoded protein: CASRFLGDTQYF.

CDR3 sequence: CSVGQGAPGELFF. The CDR3 DNA follows: TGCAGCGTCGGACAGGGGGCGCCCGGGGAGCTGTTTTTT. The chain has TRBV29-1 and TRBJ2-2, with TRBD1 identical over 11 bases. V shed 6 bases and J 6 bases; nucleotides not matched to a gene: 3. CDR1 is SQVTM, CDR2 ANQGSEA, per germline. The CDR3 runs to 13 residues.

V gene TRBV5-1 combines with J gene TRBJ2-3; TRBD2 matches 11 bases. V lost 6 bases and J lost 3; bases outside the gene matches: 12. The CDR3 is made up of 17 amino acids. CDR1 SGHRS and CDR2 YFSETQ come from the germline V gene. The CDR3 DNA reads TGCGCCAGCAATATCGGGACTAGCGGACTAGCAACAGATACGCAGTATTTT. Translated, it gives CASNIGTSGLATDTQYF.

The DNA of the CDR3 is TGTGCCAGCAGTCCAGCGGGAACCCTCTCCTACGAGCAGTACTTC. Amino acid sequence: CASSPAGTLSYEQYF. The rearrangement uses TRBV28 and TRBJ2-7; the match to TRBD2 covers 7 bases. The CDR3 length is 15 residues. Trimming at V came to 5 bases and at J to 0 bases, leaving 7 bases not matched to a gene. Germline CDR1 MDHEN, CDR2 SYDVKM.

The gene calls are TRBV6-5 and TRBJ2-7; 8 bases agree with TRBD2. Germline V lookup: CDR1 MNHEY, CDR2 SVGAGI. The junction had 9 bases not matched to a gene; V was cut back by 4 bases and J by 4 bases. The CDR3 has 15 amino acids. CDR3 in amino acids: CASSSQPGLDYEQYF. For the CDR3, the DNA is TGTGCCAGCAGTTCACAACCGGGACTAGATTACGAGCAGTACTTC.

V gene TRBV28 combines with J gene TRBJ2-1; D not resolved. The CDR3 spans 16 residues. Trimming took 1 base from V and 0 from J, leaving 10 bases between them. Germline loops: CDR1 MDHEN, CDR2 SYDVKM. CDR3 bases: TGTGCCAGCAGTTTATCCAGCTTATACTCCTACAATGAGCAGTTCTTC. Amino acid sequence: CASSLSSLYSYNEQFF.